A selection of T cell receptor beta chains follows, all from one sample in a study of T-cell memory formation after mild COVID-19. TCRdb ran MiXCR on the 5' RACE reads and lists one entry per CDR3 protein. The sample lists about 350,000 distinct CDR3 sequences; around 15% were seen once. What was sequenced was PBMCs or a T cell subset sorted from them (not recorded which). These receptor sequences come from a man aged 18 to 30 who had mild COVID-19 (a few samples of this study predate the infection). Cell type and time point are not known. The CDR3 runs from the conserved cysteine through the conserved F or W. Each record gives: J gene, D gene, clone size, V gene, CDR3 DNA, CDR3 protein. D genes are given only for firm matches. Only some rows state a clone size, as once, few, many or a class for expanded clones.

TRBJ2-3 | TRBD2 | few | TRBV9 | TGTGCCAGCAGCCTTAGACTAGCGGGCACAGATACGCAGTATTTT | CASSLRLAGTDTQYF
TRBJ2-1 | TRBD1 | - | TRBV7-9 | TGTGCCAGCAGCGGGGACAGGGGTGCCTACAATGAGCAGTTCTTC | CASSGDRGAYNEQFF
TRBJ1-1 | - | few | TRBV7-9 | TGTGCCAGCAGCTTATCGGGGGGGCCTATGAACACTGAAGCTTTCTTT | CASSLSGGPMNTEAFF
TRBJ2-2 | TRBD1 | many | TRBV12-3/TRBV12-4 | TGTGCCAGCAGAACAGGGGATGGGGAGCTGTTTTTT | CASRTGDGELFF
TRBJ2-2 | TRBD2 | few | TRBV15 | TGTGCCACCAGCAGGGAAAGCGGGGGCCCACCCCGGGAGCTGTTTTTT | CATSRESGGPPRELFF
TRBJ2-2 | - | few | TRBV10-3 | TGTGCCATCAGTCGGGGTACGAACACCGGGGAGCTGTTTTTT | CAISRGTNTGELFF
TRBJ1-1 | - | - | TRBV9 | TGTGCCAGCAGCGTTATGTCAGGGAGCGGCACTGAAGCTTTCTTT | CASSVMSGSGTEAFF
TRBJ2-3 | - | few | TRBV20-1 | TGCAGTGCTAGAGGTCCCCGCGAAGGCACGCAGTATTTT | CSARGPREGTQYF
TRBJ1-1 | - | once | TRBV7-2 | TGTGCCAGCAGCCTTTATCTCACTGAAGCTTTCTTT | CASSLYLTEAFF
TRBJ2-5 | TRBD1 | - | TRBV5-6 | TGTGCCAGCAGCTTGGCCAACGCCAGGACAGGGAAAGAGACCCAGTACTTC | CASSLANARTGKETQYF
TRBJ1-4 | - | - | TRBV6-5 | TGTGCCAGCACTGGGACGTATGGGGAAAAACTGTTTTTT | CASTGTYGEKLFF
TRBJ1-2 | - | once | TRBV5-1 | TGCGCCAGCAGCTTGGGCCCCCGGGACATTTCCTATGGCTACACCTTC | CASSLGPRDISYGYTF
TRBJ2-1 | TRBD1 | few | TRBV24-1 | TGTGCCACCAGTGATCTCCGGGACAGGGTTCCCAATGAGCAGTTCTTC | CATSDLRDRVPNEQFF
TRBJ1-1 | - | many | TRBV20-1 | TGCAGTGCTAGTCGGGCTAGGGCGTCCACTGAAGCTTTCTTT | CSASRARASTEAFF
TRBJ2-1 | - | many | TRBV20-1 | TGCAGTGCTAGAGATCCGGTCGGGTGGGAGACCTACAATGAGCAGTTCTTC | CSARDPVGWETYNEQFF
TRBJ2-1 | TRBD1 | many | TRBV6-5 | TGTGCCAGCAGTTACGCTTGGACAGGGACTAATGAGCAGTTCTTC | CASSYAWTGTNEQFF
TRBJ2-5 | - | - | TRBV12-3/TRBV12-4 | TGTGCCAGCCAGAGGAGAGGGGTTAAGGAGACCCAGTACTTC | CASQRRGVKETQYF
TRBJ1-1 | - | few | TRBV20-1 | TGCAGTGCTAGGTCCGGGCCGACGAACACTGAAGCTTTCTTT | CSARSGPTNTEAFF
TRBJ2-3 | TRBD2 | - | TRBV25-1 | TGTGCCAGCAGTGAGGTGAAAGCGGGGGGAAATACAGATACGCAGTATTTT | CASSEVKAGGNTDTQYF
TRBJ1-4 | TRBD1 | few | TRBV20-1 | TGCAGTGCCCGCCGGTCAGGGGGCGGTGAAAAACTGTTTTTT | CSARRSGGGEKLFF
TRBJ2-1 | TRBD2 | few | TRBV4-3 | TGCGCCAGCAGCCAAGATTGGCTAGCGGGGGTCTACAATGAGCAGTTCTTC | CASSQDWLAGVYNEQFF
TRBJ1-1 | - | few | TRBV18 | TGTGCCAGCTCACCGGATCAGAACACTGAAGCTTTCTTT | CASSPDQNTEAFF
TRBJ1-2 | - | - | TRBV12-3/TRBV12-4 | TGTGCCAGCAGTTTAGAATATAACTATGGCTACACCTTC | CASSLEYNYGYTF
TRBJ2-3 | TRBD2 | few | TRBV7-2 | TGTGCCAGCAGCTTTGGACTAGCGGGGGCGTCAGATACGCAGTATTTT | CASSFGLAGASDTQYF
TRBJ1-2 | - | few | TRBV10-3 | TGTGCCACCAGTAGTGGGGTTAACTATGGCTACACCTTC | CATSSGVNYGYTF